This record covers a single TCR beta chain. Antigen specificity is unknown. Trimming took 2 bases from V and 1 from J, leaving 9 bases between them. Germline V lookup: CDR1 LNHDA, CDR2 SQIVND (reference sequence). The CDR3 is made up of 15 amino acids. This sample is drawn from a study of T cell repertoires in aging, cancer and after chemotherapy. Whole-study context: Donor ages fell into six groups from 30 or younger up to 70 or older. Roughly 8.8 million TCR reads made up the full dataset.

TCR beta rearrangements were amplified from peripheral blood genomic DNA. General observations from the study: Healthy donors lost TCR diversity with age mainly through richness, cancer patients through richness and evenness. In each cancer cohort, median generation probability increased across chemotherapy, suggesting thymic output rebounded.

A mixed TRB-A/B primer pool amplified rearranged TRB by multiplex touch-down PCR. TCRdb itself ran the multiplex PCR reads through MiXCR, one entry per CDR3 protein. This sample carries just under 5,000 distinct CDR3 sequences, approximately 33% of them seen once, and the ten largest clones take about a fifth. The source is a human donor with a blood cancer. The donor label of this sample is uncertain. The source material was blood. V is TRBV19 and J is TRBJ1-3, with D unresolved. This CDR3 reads CASSIQLGSGNTIYF. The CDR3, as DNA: TGTGCCAGTAGTATACAATTGGGATCTGGAAACACCATATATTTT.